Each of the 21 T cell receptor beta chains below was sequenced from the same sample in a study of T cell responses to AZD1222 COVID-19 vaccine. The protocol was immunoSEQ multiplex PCR, while the TCRdb copy is restricted to in-frame clones and leaves out a portion. The sample consists of 100,000 to 120,000 clones, around 93% of them appearing once. This sample comprised peripheral blood, obtained 28 days after the second AZD1222 dose. These TCRs come from an adult who received the AZD1222 COVID-19 vaccine.

This chain uses TRBV5-4 with TRBJ1-3, with TRBD1 identical over 7 bases. In germline, CDR1 is SGHNT, CDR2 YYREEE (reference sequence). CDR3 length equals 19 residues. The V and J ends lost 0 bases and 0 bases, in that order; junction bases with no gene match: 12. The CDR3 region is CASSLGDRSGHSSGNTIYF. The DNA for the CDR3 is TGTGCCAGCAGCTTGGGGGACAGATCAGGACATAGCTCTGGAAACACCATATATTTT.

The rearrangement links TRBV6-1 to TRBJ1-4; tentative D call: TRBD1 (6 bases). This CDR3 has 19 residues. V was clipped by 1 base and J by 8 bases, with 26 bases between them. CDR1 is MNHNS, CDR2 SASEGT, per germline. As DNA, the CDR3 is TGTGCCAGCAGTGAAGAAGTGGCGTTAGGGGGTGAGGCGGGGGAAAAACTGTTTTTT. As protein: CASSEEVALGGEAGEKLFF.

The chain uses TRBV11-1 and TRBJ1-1; a possible D gene is TRBD1 (6 bases). Trimming removed 3 bases at V and 11 bases at J, with 13 bases between. The germline V gene has CDR1 SGHAT and CDR2 FQDESV (reference sequence). The CDR3 has 12 amino acids. CDR3 nucleotide sequence: TGTGCCAGCAGCTTCCGGGCAGGGGCCGCTTTCTTT. It encodes CASSFRAGAAFF.

This chain connects TRBV5-4 to TRBJ1-1; D uncertain. V shed 4 bases and J shed 4 bases, with 11 bases lying between them. CDR3 length: 13 residues. Germline-derived CDR1 and CDR2 are SGHNT and YYREEE (reference sequence). The CDR3, as DNA: TGTGCCAGCAGCCCCGGGGTAGCCACTGAAGCTTTCTTT. This codes for CASSPGVATEAFF. Looking up the rest from reference TRBV5-4 and TRBJ1-1 gives the full variable domain: ETGVTQSPTHLIKTRGQQVTLRCSSQSGHNTVSWYQQALGQGPQFIFQYYREEENGRGNFPPRFSGLQFPNYSSELNVNALELDDSALYLCASSPGVATEAFFGQGTRLTVV.

This chain joins TRBV4-1 and TRBJ1-5; D is uncertain. This CDR3 region has 13 residues. The germline gives CDR1 MGHRA, CDR2 YSYEKL. V dropped 1 base and J dropped 4 bases, with 5 bases sitting between them. The CDR3 DNA is TGCGCCAGCAGCCAAGTCCAGAATCAGCCCCAGCATTTT. This encodes CASSQVQNQPQHF.

This sequence joins TRBV10-3 and TRBJ2-7; TRBD2 might be the D (5 bases). The CDR3 length is 13 residues. Trimming removed 10 bases at V and 2 bases at J, with 15 bases between. Per germline, CDR1 ENHRY and CDR2 SYGVKD. The CDR3 region has the DNA TGTGCCACCGGCCTAGCCGACACCTACGAGCAGTACTTC. Amino acids: CATGLADTYEQYF.

The chain uses TRBV11-2 and TRBJ1-5; maybe TRBD1 (5 bases). The germline V and J ends were trimmed by 4 bases and 5 bases, with 15 bases remaining between them. Per the germline V gene, CDR1 is SGHAT and CDR2 is FQNNGV. The CDR3 extends over 15 amino acids. CDR3 nucleotide sequence: TGTGCCAGCAGCTCCGCCGGGACCGCAGATCAGCCCCAGCATTTT. This translates into CASSSAGTADQPQHF.

The rearrangement uses TRBV7-9 and TRBJ1-1; D gene ambiguous. V lost 3 bases and J lost 5, with 16 bases in between. The CDR3 runs to 15 residues. The V gene's germline CDR1 is SEHNR and CDR2 FQNEAQ (reference sequence). For the CDR3, the DNA is TGTGCCAGCAGCTTCTCAACAAGTACCAGGACTGAAGCTTTCTTT. Translated, it gives CASSFSTSTRTEAFF.

The rearrangement links TRBV4-1 to TRBJ1-1, with D unclear. With 4 bases removed from V and 0 bases from J, the gap between germline ends came to 12 bases. Per the germline V gene, CDR1 is MGHRA and CDR2 is YSYEKL. CDR3 size: 15 residues. The CDR3 sequence is CASSPQPLLNTEAFF. The CDR3 region has the DNA TGCGCCAGCAGCCCTCAACCGCTACTGAACACTGAAGCTTTCTTT.

This chain uses TRBV5-1 with TRBJ2-2; unclear D gene. V lost 0 bases to trimming and J lost 1 base, with 7 bases between them. Germline CDR1 is SGHRS and CDR2 is YFSETQ. CDR3 length: 15 residues. The CDR3 loop is CASSLVPVNTGELFF. The DNA of the CDR3 is TGCGCCAGCAGCTTGGTTCCGGTGAACACCGGGGAGCTGTTTTTT.

This sequence joins TRBV6-5 and TRBJ2-1; perhaps TRBD1 as D (5 bases). The CDR3 is 12 residues long. Trimming stripped 6 bases from V and 3 bases from J, with 6 bases between. The V gene's germline CDR1 is MNHEY and CDR2 SVGAGI. CDR3 residues: CASRQGYNEQFF. CDR3 coding DNA: TGTGCCAGCAGGCAGGGCTACAATGAGCAGTTCTTC.

This chain connects TRBV6-5 to TRBJ1-3, with 9 bases lining up with TRBD1. Germline loops: CDR1 MNHEY, CDR2 SVGAGI. V lost 5 bases, J lost 4 bases, and 6 bases stayed unmatched. There are 15 residues in the CDR3. The CDR3 here is CASSPDRGYGNTIYF. In DNA, the CDR3 is TGTGCCAGCAGTCCGGACAGGGGTTACGGAAACACCATATATTTT.

The V call is TRBV11-2, the J call TRBJ1-4; TRBD1 matches 7 bases. There are 15 residues in the CDR3. In germline, CDR1 is SGHAT, CDR2 FQNNGV. With V trimmed by 5 bases and J by 8 bases, 11 bases remained unmatched. The CDR3 loop reads CASSARTGPGEKLFF. The DNA for the CDR3 is TGTGCCAGCAGCGCCCGGACAGGTCCAGGGGAAAAACTGTTTTTT.

The gene calls are TRBV15 and TRBJ1-2; tentatively, D is TRBD1 (5 bases). Germline V gene lookup returns CDR1 LNHNV and CDR2 YYDKDF (reference sequence). The ends were cut back, 2 bases at V and 3 bases at J, with 22 bases in the middle. CDR3 size: 18 residues. The CDR3 is CATSRQPPAGSRDYGYTF. The CDR3 coding sequence is TGTGCCACCAGCAGACAGCCACCGGCCGGTTCCAGGGACTATGGCTACACCTTC.

The chain uses TRBV4-1 and TRBJ1-6; D gene ambiguous. Looked up from germline, CDR1 is MGHRA and CDR2 is YSYEKL. The CDR3 spans 15 residues. Trimming shortened V by 4 bases and J by 0 bases, and 7 bases separated the two germline ends. DNA for the CDR3: TGCGCCAGCAGCCCCGCGGCCTCCTATAATTCACCCCTCCACTTT. This gives the protein CASSPAASYNSPLHF.

The V gene is TRBV5-4, the J gene TRBJ2-1; the match to TRBD2 covers 13 bases. Trimming took 4 bases from V and 6 from J; bases not matched to a gene: 10. Per germline, CDR1 SGHNT and CDR2 YYREEE (reference sequence). This CDR3 region has 17 residues. The CDR3 nucleotides are TGTGCCAGCAGCCTACACAAACTAGCGGGGGGGCCCAATGAGCAGTTCTTC. Protein: CASSLHKLAGGPNEQFF.

The rearrangement uses TRBV27 and TRBJ2-1; 9 bases line up with TRBD2. The ends lost 2 bases at V and 3 bases at J; junction bases unmatched: 2. From germline, CDR1 is MNHEY and CDR2 SMNVEV (reference sequence). This CDR3 is 15 amino acids long. CDR3 in DNA: TGTGCCAGCAGTTTAGCTAGCGGGATCTACAATGAGCAGTTCTTC. It is translated as CASSLASGIYNEQFF.

This CDR3 reads CASSLQLTGEEQYF. In nucleotides, the CDR3 is TGCGCCAGCAGCCTCCAACTGACGGGTGAAGAGCAGTACTTC. The rearrangement links TRBV4-1 to TRBJ2-7; no definite D call. V lost 4 bases and J 7 bases, leaving 17 bases between the germline ends. Germline CDR1 is MGHRA and CDR2 is YSYEKL. The CDR3 has 14 residues.

The rearrangement joins TRBV5-1 to TRBJ2-1, with TRBD1 matching over 8 bases. The CDR3 spans 15 residues. V lost 5 bases and J lost 5; bases outside the gene matches: 9. Germline assignment: CDR1 SGHRS and CDR2 YFSETQ. As DNA, the CDR3 is TGCGCCAGCAGTATGCAGGGGGCGCAGCACAATGAGCAGTTCTTC. Translation gives CASSMQGAQHNEQFF.

The V and J genes are TRBV6-5 and TRBJ1-4, with D possibly being TRBD1 (5 bases). V lost 6 bases and J lost 8, with 19 bases in between. CDR3 length: 15 amino acids. Looked up from germline, CDR1 is MNHEY and CDR2 is SVGAGI. The CDR3 DNA sequence: TGTGCCAGCAGCCTCAACCGGGCCCGGGGGGAAAAACTGTTTTTT. Its protein is CASSLNRARGEKLFF.

Worth noting for this clone: A junction end diverges from the germline sequence, so it may reflect a read error. The chain links TRBV12-5 to TRBJ1-5; the D gene is possibly TRBD1 (5 bases). CDR3 length: 14 amino acids. The germline CDR1 and CDR2 sequences are LGHNT and FRNRAP. CDR3 DNA: TGTGCTTGTGGTTCCGCGGGGGGGGGTCAGCCCCAGCATTTT. Translating it yields CACGSAGGGQPQHF.